The 8 T cell receptor beta chains reported below all come from one sample, sequenced in a study of blood T cell repertoires in COVID-19. Generated by immunoSEQ multiplex PCR, the TCRdb table keeps only in-frame clones and is missing some. The repertoire holds 85,000 to 95,000 clones, with roughly nine tenths as singletons. Input material: peripheral blood. The receptors come from a man in his sixties with COVID-19, enrolled during active disease.

The chain couples TRBV5-8 to TRBJ1-1; D is perhaps TRBD1 (5 bases). Per the germline V gene, CDR1 is SGHTS and CDR2 is YDEGEE. The CDR3 is 15 residues long. The germline V and J ends were trimmed by 1 base and 1 base, with 11 bases remaining between them. In DNA form, the CDR3 reads TGTGCCAGCAGCTTGTTAGACAGAACGAACACTGAAGCTTTCTTT. Amino acid sequence: CASSLLDRTNTEAFF. Full variable domain (rest looked up from reference TRBV5-8 and TRBJ1-1): EAGVTQSPTHLIKTRGQQATLRCSPISGHTSVYWYQQALGLGLQFLLWYDEGEERNRGNFPPRFSGRQFPNYSSELNVNALELEDSALYLCASSLLDRTNTEAFFGQGTRLTVV.

The chain recombines TRBV5-4 with TRBJ1-4; possible D gene TRBD1, 6 bases. The CDR3 loop spans 15 amino acids. CDR1 is SGHNT, CDR2 YYREEE, per germline (reference sequence). Trimming took off 4 bases at V and 8 bases at J, with 18 bases between the two ends. The CDR3: CASSPNPGHGEKLFF. In nucleotides, the CDR3 is TGTGCCAGCAGCCCTAACCCGGGACATGGGGAAAAACTGTTTTTT. Supplemented by reference TRBV5-4 and TRBJ1-4, the full variable domain reads ETGVTQSPTHLIKTRGQQVTLRCSSQSGHNTVSWYQQALGQGPQFIFQYYREEENGRGNFPPRFSGLQFPNYSSELNVNALELDDSALYLCASSPNPGHGEKLFFGSGTQLSVL.

This chain joins TRBV11-3 and TRBJ2-7; TRBD2 agrees at 8 bases. J was trimmed by 0 bases and V by 5 bases; bases with no gene match: 3. The CDR3 is 14 amino acids. Germline values: CDR1 SGHNT, CDR2 YENEEA. This CDR3 reads CASSRSGNSYEQYF. The CDR3 coding sequence is TGTGCCAGCAGCCGTAGCGGGAACTCCTACGAGCAGTACTTC.

This clone was recorded only once. The chain combines TRBV6-5 with TRBJ2-3; TRBD1 agrees at 9 bases. CDR1 is MNHEY and CDR2 is SVGAGI in the germline V gene. V was pared by 0 bases and J by 8 bases, with 6 bases of the junction left unmatched. The CDR3 consists of 15 residues. CDR3 amino acids: CASSYSGTGLATQYF. CDR3 bases: TGTGCCAGCAGTTACTCCGGGACAGGGTTGGCTACGCAGTATTTT.

In its sample, this clone was seen once. This chain links TRBV15 with TRBJ2-5; maybe TRBD1 (5 bases). Trimming removed 0 bases at V and 5 bases at J, with 10 bases between. Looked up from germline, CDR1 is LNHNV and CDR2 is YYDKDF (reference sequence). This CDR3 is 14 amino acids long. CDR3 sequence (DNA): TGTGCCACCAGCAGAGATAGGGGAACGGAGACCCAGTACTTC. Residues: CATSRDRGTETQYF.

Turning to this clone: A junction boundary mismatches the germline segment, possibly from a read error. This sequence joins TRBV11-2 and TRBJ2-5, with D maybe TRBD2 (6 bases). The CDR3 consists of 13 residues. Germline values: CDR1 SGHAT, CDR2 FQNNGV. The CDR3 sequence is CASCLDGGETQYF. In DNA form, the CDR3 reads TGTGCCAGCTGCTTAGATGGAGGGGAGACCCAGTACTTC.

The chain is built from TRBV5-1 and TRBJ2-1; TRBD1 agrees at 8 bases. The CDR3 is 13 residues long. V shed 4 bases, J shed 12 bases, and the junction held 9 bases outside the gene matches. CDR1 is SGHRS, CDR2 YFSETQ, per germline. The CDR3 sequence is CASSDVGTGGQFF. The CDR3 DNA is TGCGCCAGCAGCGACGTAGGGACAGGTGGGCAGTTCTTC.

In regard to this clone: Germline and junction disagree at one end, which may indicate a read error. The gene calls are TRBV2 and TRBJ1-3; D is unresolved. CDR1 is SNHLY, CDR2 FYNNEI, per germline. This CDR3 contains 10 residues. The CDR3 loop reads CASSEFDTNF. Written as DNA, the CDR3 is TGTGCCAGCAGTGAATTCGACACCAATTTT.